This TCR beta chain was recovered during a study of blood T cells in healthy people across ages. Together with a sample-barcoded 5' primer, a J-beta primer mix was included in a second PCR lasting 7 to 11 cycles. TCRdb reprocessed the 5' RACE reads via MiXCR and lists one record per CDR3 protein. The table has around 1,600,000 distinct CDR3 sequences, 35% to 45% seen once. This clonotype was observed once. The CDR3 has 13 amino acids. Germline V gives CDR1 DFQATT, CDR2 SNEGSKA (reference sequence). The ends lost 6 bases at V and 7 bases at J; junction bases unmatched: 6. The origin of this receptor is a woman aged 18-35 years in good health. Sequenced input: blood. V usage is TRBV20-1 and J usage is TRBJ2-2; 9 nucleotides line up with TRBD1. The CDR3 reads CSASGTGFGELFF. The DNA for the CDR3 is TGCAGTGCATCGGGGACAGGGTTCGGGGAGCTGTTTTTT.